A selection of T cell receptor beta chains follows, all from one sample in a study of breast tumors, draining lymph nodes, adjacent tissues. TCRdb independently ran MiXCR on the multiplex PCR reads; one entry per CDR3 protein. The repertoire holds about 200,000 distinct CDR3 sequences, 30% to 35% seen once, with over 3.5% in the top ten. The sequencing sample was made of axillary lymph node tissue. Receptors were obtained from a female donor with breast cancer. Some clones in this sample may be carry-over from other donors' samples. Both conserved end residues are part of each CDR3. A D gene is named only where the DNA matches it firmly. Clone size is given for some rows only: seen once, a few or many times, or a class if the clone is expanded.

v_call	d_call	j_call	clone_size	cdr3_nt	cdr3_aa
TRBV20-1	-	TRBJ2-6	many	TGCAGTGCTAGCGGGGTCCCCTCTGGGGCCAACGTCCTGACTTTC	CSASGVPSGANVLTF
TRBV7-2	-	TRBJ2-5	many	TGTGCCAGCAGCTTAGTGCAGCTGCGGGCAAGCCAAGAGACCCAGTACTTC	CASSLVQLRASQETQYF
TRBV19	-	TRBJ2-7	few	TGTGCCAGTAGTCGGGGGGGACAGTCTTTCTCCTACGAGCAGTACTTC	CASSRGGQSFSYEQYF
TRBV11-1	TRBD2	TRBJ2-2	-	TGTGCCAGCAGCTCCCTTGGACTAGCGGAGTCGGACACCGGGGAGCTGTTTTTT	CASSSLGLAESDTGELFF
TRBV7-3	-	TRBJ2-5	many	TGTGCCAGCAGCTTAACTAGCTCGGGCGAGACCCAGTACTTC	CASSLTSSGETQYF
TRBV7-8	TRBD1	TRBJ1-2	many	TGTGCCAGCAGCTCGGGACAGGGGGTCCTGTCTTATGGCTACACCTTC	CASSSGQGVLSYGYTF
TRBV7-3	TRBD2	TRBJ2-1	-	TGTGCCAGCAGCCTCTGGACTAGCGGGAGTTCTGAGCAGCTCTTC	CASSLWTSGSSEQLF
TRBV12-3/TRBV12-4	-	TRBJ1-5	-	TGTGCCAGCAGGTCCCGAAGGGGATCGAATCAGCCCCAGCATTTT	CASRSRRGSNQPQHF
TRBV7-2	-	TRBJ2-3	-	TGTGCCAGCAGCTTAGCGCGCCATAGCACAGATACGCAGTATTTT	CASSLARHSTDTQYF
TRBV4-1	TRBD1	TRBJ1-4	many	TGCGCCAGCAGCCAAGAACGGGACAGGGGTTCTGAAAAACTGTTTTTT	CASSQERDRGSEKLFF